In its sample, the clone carrying this TCR beta chain was seen once. Its antigen is as yet unknown. With 60 Vbeta and 13 Jbeta primers, the PCR was carried out. Profiled with immunoSEQ multiplex PCR; TCRdb holds only in-frame clones, not every one. Among around 90,000 clones, less than 80% were seen once, and the ten largest hold over 3%. Each donor's status was that of a healthy bone marrow donor. The CDR3 spans 15 residues. The junction had 7 bases not matched to a gene; V was cut back by 3 bases and J by 8 bases. Germline V lookup: CDR1 MNHEY, CDR2 SMNVEV (reference sequence). This sample is part of a study of cytomegalovirus exposure and HLA in healthy donors. Study details: Roughly 85 million unique TCRs from HLA-typed donors made up an early data release.

Overall study findings and caveats: In vitro checks showed that three CMV-associated chains really do target CMV antigens. Listed as cytomegalovirus-associated were 150 to 200 TCR beta chains.

The clonotype comes from a woman aged 40 to 49 in good health and CMV-seronegative. The J gene is TRBJ2-1, the V gene TRBV27; 10 bases agree with TRBD2. Material for sequencing was PBMCs. Written as DNA, the CDR3 is TGTGCCAGCAGTTTGCTAGCGGGAGCGCCGGATGAGCAGTTCTTC. As protein: CASSLLAGAPDEQFF.